This TCR beta chain was recorded in a study of T cells in Graves' hyperthyroidism and ophthalmopathy. Study background: At the time of initial diagnosis and before any treatment, peripheral blood was collected.

TCR beta CDR3 regions were amplified from RNA transcripts. Using the HTBI primer set, a first-round RT-PCR was run on the TCR CDR3. TCRdb recomputed calls from the multiplex PCR reads with MiXCR, one row per CDR3 protein. Among some 600,000 distinct CDR3 sequences listed, about 15% were seen once. V lost 5 bases, J lost 5 bases, and 12 bases stayed unmatched. The germline gives CDR1 DFQATT, CDR2 SNEGSKA (reference sequence). The CDR3 totals 14 residues. This sequence was found in a woman aged 25 to 39 with Graves' hyperthyroidism that later progressed to Graves' ophthalmopathy. The source material was blood. V gene TRBV20-1 combines with J gene TRBJ2-7; 7 bases fit TRBD2. CDR3 in DNA: TGCAGTGCTCCCCACTCGAGCGGGATCAACGAGCAGTACTTC. As protein: CSAPHSSGINEQYF.